This T cell receptor (beta chain) was sequenced for a study of graft-versus-host responses after intestinal transplantation. Study-wide background: Every one of the recipients received anti-thymocyte globulin induction and afterwards took tacrolimus and steroids for about 3 years.

Whole-study results and caveats: Early post-transplant falls in HvG clones accompanied the peak levels of circulating GvH clones.

Assay: immunoSEQ multiplex PCR; the TCRdb copy retains only in-frame clones and omits some. Of fewer than 25,000 clones in the sample, 40% were seen once. V was cut by 0 bases and J by 8 bases, with 14 bases left in between. This CDR3 has 15 residues. Germline CDR1 is SGHAT and CDR2 is FQNNGV. The sequencing used alloreactive CD4+ T cells from a mixed lymphocyte reaction culture, collected before intestinal transplant. The sample's subset: CFSE-low proliferating T cells sorted from roughly 6-day pre-transplant mixed lymphocyte reaction (GvH or HvG direction). V gene TRBV11-2 combines with J gene TRBJ2-1, with D tentatively TRBD1 (5 bases). This TCR was sampled from a human patient who received an intestinal transplant. The CDR3 DNA sequence: TGTGCCAGCAGCTTAGATAGGGGTAGAGTCGATGAGCAGTTCTTC. It yields the protein CASSLDRGRVDEQFF.